This is a list of T cell receptor beta chains from one sample in a study of blood T cell repertoires in COVID-19. The method was immunoSEQ multiplex PCR; TCRdb's version includes in-frame clones alone and lacks a portion of them. The table records 130,000 to 150,000 clones, roughly 84% of them present only once. Sequenced sample: PBMCs or T cells enriched from blood (not recorded which). The receptor source for this set is a woman aged 45-60 years who had been exposed to COVID-19. Each CDR3 is given with its conserved first and last residue. The order of the fields is J gene, clone size, D gene, V gene, CDR3 protein, CDR3 DNA. D genes are given only for firm matches. Rows give clone size only sometimes, using once, few, many, or a class for an expanded clone.

j_call: TRBJ2-4; clone_size: once; d_call: TRBD1; v_call: TRBV11-3; cdr3_aa: CASSFRDRGPYIQYF; cdr3_nt: TGTGCCAGCAGCTTCCGGGACAGGGGGCCCTACATTCAGTACTTC
j_call: TRBJ1-1; clone_size: NA; d_call: NA; v_call: TRBV2; cdr3_aa: CASSEDRRTEAFF; cdr3_nt: TGTGCCAGCAGTGAAGACAGGCGCACTGAAGCTTTCTTT
j_call: TRBJ2-1; clone_size: NA; d_call: TRBD2; v_call: TRBV5-1; cdr3_aa: CASSPPLLAGVYNEQFF; cdr3_nt: TGCGCCAGCAGCCCCCCTTTGCTAGCGGGGGTATACAATGAGCAGTTCTTC
j_call: TRBJ2-4; clone_size: NA; d_call: TRBD1; v_call: TRBV5-1; cdr3_aa: CASSSQGVGAKNIQYF; cdr3_nt: TGCGCCAGCAGCTCACAGGGGGTAGGGGCCAAAAACATTCAGTACTTC
j_call: TRBJ2-2; clone_size: NA; d_call: NA; v_call: TRBV15; cdr3_aa: CATSGGRGGGELFF; cdr3_nt: TGTGCCACCAGCGGGGGAAGAGGGGGCGGGGAGCTGTTTTTT
j_call: TRBJ2-1; clone_size: NA; d_call: TRBD2; v_call: TRBV6-2/TRBV6-3; cdr3_aa: CASSSLGLAQIDNEQFF; cdr3_nt: TGTGCCAGCAGTTCCCTTGGACTAGCGCAGATTGACAATGAGCAGTTCTTC
j_call: TRBJ2-2; clone_size: large; d_call: NA; v_call: TRBV19; cdr3_aa: CASSLEQGAGELFF; cdr3_nt: TGTGCCAGTAGTCTCGAACAGGGAGCCGGGGAGCTGTTTTTT
j_call: TRBJ1-2; clone_size: NA; d_call: NA; v_call: TRBV6-4; cdr3_aa: CASSDSGRGEIYGYTF; cdr3_nt: TGTGCCAGCAGTGACTCTGGCAGGGGCGAGATCTATGGCTACACCTTC
j_call: TRBJ1-2; clone_size: once; d_call: TRBD1; v_call: TRBV3-1/TRBV3-2; cdr3_aa: CASSHNNRGRYGYTF; cdr3_nt: TGTGCCAGCAGCCATAATAACAGGGGTCGGTATGGCTACACCTTC
j_call: TRBJ2-1; clone_size: once; d_call: NA; v_call: TRBV11-2; cdr3_aa: CASSLIWGAYNEQFF; cdr3_nt: TGTGCCAGCAGCTTGATCTGGGGGGCCTACAATGAGCAGTTCTTC
j_call: TRBJ1-5; clone_size: NA; d_call: TRBD1; v_call: TRBV7-2; cdr3_aa: CASSPGTGNQPQHF; cdr3_nt: TGTGCCAGCAGCCCTGGGACAGGGAATCAGCCCCAGCATTTT
j_call: TRBJ2-7; clone_size: NA; d_call: TRBD2; v_call: TRBV7-8; cdr3_aa: CASSSRGVGYEQYF; cdr3_nt: TGTGCCAGCAGCTCCCGGGGGGTGGGCTACGAGCAGTACTTC
j_call: TRBJ1-5; clone_size: NA; d_call: NA; v_call: TRBV6-2/TRBV6-3; cdr3_aa: CASSLTRENQPQHF; cdr3_nt: TGTGCCAGCAGCCTAACACGGGAAAATCAGCCCCAGCATTTT
j_call: TRBJ2-1; clone_size: NA; d_call: TRBD2; v_call: TRBV5-8; cdr3_aa: CASTAGESSYNEQFF; cdr3_nt: TGTGCCAGCACCGCGGGGGAGAGCTCCTACAATGAGCAGTTCTTC
j_call: TRBJ1-6; clone_size: NA; d_call: NA; v_call: TRBV6-5; cdr3_aa: CASSREHNSPLHF; cdr3_nt: TGTGCCAGCTCCCGGGAACATAATTCACCCCTCCACTTT
j_call: TRBJ2-1; clone_size: NA; d_call: NA; v_call: TRBV7-6; cdr3_aa: CASSSALRSYNEQFF; cdr3_nt: TGTGCCAGCAGCTCGGCACTGCGGTCCTACAATGAGCAGTTCTTC
j_call: TRBJ1-2; clone_size: NA; d_call: TRBD1; v_call: TRBV7-9; cdr3_aa: CASTTGGPIRGYTF; cdr3_nt: TGTGCCAGCACCACAGGGGGCCCCATAAGAGGCTACACCTTC
j_call: TRBJ2-5; clone_size: NA; d_call: NA; v_call: TRBV7-9; cdr3_aa: CASSLSGGLETQYF; cdr3_nt: TGTGCCAGCAGCTTATCAGGAGGGCTAGAGACCCAGTACTTC
j_call: TRBJ1-2; clone_size: NA; d_call: NA; v_call: TRBV5-1; cdr3_aa: CASSLGVNYGYTF; cdr3_nt: TGCGCCAGCAGTCTGGGAGTTAACTATGGCTACACCTTC
j_call: TRBJ2-7; clone_size: NA; d_call: TRBD1; v_call: TRBV6-4; cdr3_aa: CASSRGTGGEYEQYF; cdr3_nt: TGTGCCAGCAGCCGCGGGACAGGGGGCGAATACGAGCAGTACTTC
j_call: TRBJ2-3; clone_size: NA; d_call: TRBD2; v_call: TRBV18; cdr3_aa: CASSASPSGSTDTQYF; cdr3_nt: TGTGCCAGCTCAGCATCCCCTAGCGGGAGTACAGATACGCAGTATTTT
j_call: TRBJ2-3; clone_size: once; d_call: TRBD1; v_call: TRBV6-5; cdr3_aa: CASRTDRGPHDTQYF; cdr3_nt: TGTGCCAGCAGGACCGACAGGGGCCCTCATGATACGCAGTATTTT
j_call: TRBJ2-7; clone_size: NA; d_call: NA; v_call: TRBV7-2; cdr3_aa: CASSLAGARHEQYF; cdr3_nt: TGTGCCAGCAGCTTAGCGGGGGCTCGGCACGAGCAGTACTTC
j_call: TRBJ2-7; clone_size: NA; d_call: NA; v_call: TRBV6-5; cdr3_aa: CASSRGPSYEQYF; cdr3_nt: TGTGCCAGCAGTAGAGGGCCCTCCTACGAGCAGTACTTC
j_call: TRBJ2-5; clone_size: NA; d_call: NA; v_call: TRBV7-6; cdr3_aa: CASSLGIGRQETQYF; cdr3_nt: TGTGCCAGCAGCTTAGGTATCGGTCGCCAAGAGACCCAGTACTTC
j_call: TRBJ2-7; clone_size: NA; d_call: TRBD1; v_call: TRBV10-3; cdr3_aa: CAISSGTGYEQYF; cdr3_nt: TGTGCCATCAGTTCCGGGACAGGCTACGAGCAGTACTTC
j_call: TRBJ1-3; clone_size: few; d_call: TRBD1; v_call: TRBV4-1; cdr3_aa: CASSQGGQGPGNTIYF; cdr3_nt: TGCGCCAGCAGCCAAGGGGGACAGGGGCCAGGAAACACCATATATTTT
j_call: TRBJ1-6; clone_size: NA; d_call: NA; v_call: TRBV4-1; cdr3_aa: CASSQGVYSPLHF; cdr3_nt: TGCGCCAGCAGCCAAGGAGTTTATTCACCCCTCCACTTT
j_call: TRBJ1-3; clone_size: NA; d_call: TRBD1; v_call: TRBV4-1; cdr3_aa: CASSQPGQGGRNTIYF; cdr3_nt: TGCGCCAGCAGCCAACCTGGACAGGGGGGAAGAAACACCATATATTTT
j_call: TRBJ1-5; clone_size: once; d_call: NA; v_call: TRBV24-1; cdr3_aa: CATSSYASNQPQHF; cdr3_nt: TGTGCCACCAGTAGCTATGCCAGCAATCAGCCCCAGCATTTT
j_call: TRBJ1-3; clone_size: NA; d_call: TRBD1; v_call: TRBV7-9; cdr3_aa: CASHRGGHSGNTIYF; cdr3_nt: TGTGCCAGCCACAGGGGTGGCCACTCTGGAAACACCATATATTTT
j_call: TRBJ2-1; clone_size: NA; d_call: NA; v_call: TRBV18; cdr3_aa: CASSPGTNEQFF; cdr3_nt: TGTGCCAGCTCACCAGGGACAAATGAGCAGTTCTTC
j_call: TRBJ2-1; clone_size: few; d_call: NA; v_call: TRBV12-2; cdr3_aa: CASRPRQGAVVYNEQFF; cdr3_nt: TGTGCAAGTCGCCCCCGGCAGGGGGCGGTCGTCTACAATGAGCAGTTCTTC
j_call: TRBJ2-3; clone_size: NA; d_call: NA; v_call: TRBV10-1; cdr3_aa: CASSEAPVADTQYF; cdr3_nt: TGCGCCAGCAGTGAGGCCCCGGTCGCAGATACGCAGTATTTT
j_call: TRBJ1-5; clone_size: NA; d_call: NA; v_call: TRBV7-2; cdr3_aa: CASSSDTRGLGQPQHF; cdr3_nt: TGTGCCAGCAGCTCCGACACCAGGGGCTTAGGTCAGCCCCAGCATTTT
j_call: TRBJ1-5; clone_size: few; d_call: TRBD1; v_call: TRBV9; cdr3_aa: CASSVGQGNDQPQHF; cdr3_nt: TGTGCCAGCAGCGTCGGACAGGGGAATGATCAGCCCCAGCATTTT
j_call: TRBJ2-1; clone_size: NA; d_call: NA; v_call: TRBV2; cdr3_aa: CASSVGPPRLSSYNEQFF; cdr3_nt: TGTGCCAGCAGTGTGGGGCCACCGCGTCTAAGCTCCTACAATGAGCAGTTCTTC
j_call: TRBJ2-3; clone_size: NA; d_call: NA; v_call: TRBV7-7; cdr3_aa: CASSPAGVRADTQYF; cdr3_nt: TGTGCTAGCAGCCCCGCAGGGGTTAGAGCAGATACGCAGTATTTT
j_call: TRBJ1-6; clone_size: NA; d_call: NA; v_call: TRBV19; cdr3_aa: CASSIDSGNNSPLHF; cdr3_nt: TGTGCCAGTAGTATTGACTCGGGGAATAATTCACCCCTCCACTTT
j_call: TRBJ2-5; clone_size: NA; d_call: TRBD2; v_call: TRBV7-2; cdr3_aa: CASSQTSGQETQYF; cdr3_nt: TGTGCCAGCAGCCAGACTAGCGGGCAAGAGACCCAGTACTTC
j_call: TRBJ2-1; clone_size: NA; d_call: NA; v_call: TRBV3-1/TRBV3-2; cdr3_aa: CASSQVYDEQFF; cdr3_nt: TGTGCCAGCAGCCAAGTCTATGATGAGCAGTTCTTC